The clone carrying this T cell receptor beta chain was detected only a few times. Its antigen is undetermined. The primer mix had 60 Vbeta and 13 Jbeta primers. The method was immunoSEQ multiplex PCR; TCRdb's version includes in-frame clones alone and lacks a portion of them. The repertoire holds fewer than 200,000 clones, with about 69% as singletons. This sample is part of a study of cytomegalovirus exposure and HLA in healthy donors. Study-wide points: Previous analysis showed most TCR beta V segments were productive about 87% or about 30% of the time. Most TCR sequences were uncommon, yet certain public TCRs appeared in many donors. Roughly even sequencing depth across donors was the assumption behind the presence/absence analyses.

This CDR3 has 15 amino acids. Germline V CDR1 and CDR2: SGHNT, YENEEA. Trimming removed 1 base at V and 0 bases at J, with 8 bases between. This receptor was identified in a human donor in good health. The chain carries TRBV11-3 and TRBJ2-3; tentatively, D is TRBD2 (5 bases). The specimen sequenced was PBMCs. CDR3 amino acids: CASSLGGWSTDTQYF. CDR3 in DNA: TGTGCCAGCAGCTTAGGAGGGTGGAGCACAGATACGCAGTATTTT.